Listed below are T cell receptor beta chains from one sample, sequenced in a study of CD4 T cells in relation to SARS-CoV-2 and coronaviruses. Their antigen targets remain unknown. Assay used: immunoSEQ multiplex PCR; TCRdb lists only in-frame clones, some missing. The table includes around 23,000 clones, about 81% detected once. The sequenced sample was CD4+ T cells from PBMCs, cultured in vitro. These receptors were obtained from a human donor in good health. The CDR3 runs from the conserved cysteine through the conserved F or W. D genes are given only for firm matches. Clone size is not always given. Where it is, it says once, few, many or a class for expanded clones.

clone_size	v_call	d_call	j_call	cdr3_aa	cdr3_nt
-	TRBV11-3	-	TRBJ2-1	CASSLDGGLSEQFF	TGTGCCAGCAGCTTAGACGGGGGGCTGAGTGAGCAGTTCTTC
-	TRBV11-3	-	TRBJ2-1	CASSFGYNEQFF	TGTGCCAGCAGCTTCGGCTACAATGAGCAGTTCTTC
-	TRBV28	TRBD2	TRBJ2-7	CASSYVSGGEQYF	TGTGCCAGCTCGTACGTAAGCGGGGGGGAGCAGTACTTC
hyperexpanded	TRBV6-5	TRBD1	TRBJ1-2	CASTGGQRVYGYTF	TGTGCCAGCACTGGGGGACAGAGGGTCTATGGCTACACCTTC
-	TRBV5-6	-	TRBJ2-3	CASSVGLGDTDTQYF	TGTGCCAGCAGCGTAGGACTGGGAGACACAGATACGCAGTATTTT
-	TRBV18	-	TRBJ2-1	CASSPQSGRGNEQFF	TGTGCCAGCTCACCACAATCAGGGAGGGGGAATGAGCAGTTCTTC
-	TRBV18	TRBD2	TRBJ2-7	CASGTGGGTSEQYF	TGTGCCAGCGGCACGGGGGGAGGGACCTCGGAGCAGTACTTC
-	TRBV24-1	-	TRBJ2-3	CATSGQQGYATDTQYF	TGTGCCACCAGTGGGCAACAGGGTTACGCAACAGATACGCAGTATTTT
-	TRBV5-1	-	TRBJ1-1	CASSWGDGSEAFF	TGCGCCAGCAGCTGGGGGGATGGGAGTGAAGCTTTCTTT
once	TRBV3-1/TRBV3-2	-	TRBJ1-5	CASSQEIQNQPQHF	TGTGCCAGCAGCCAAGAAATCCAGAATCAGCCCCAGCATTTT
-	TRBV30	TRBD1	TRBJ1-5	CAWSTTGGNNQPQHF	TGTGCCTGGAGTACGACAGGGGGCAACAATCAGCCCCAGCATTTT
-	TRBV4-1	TRBD1	TRBJ1-6	CASSQVKGQGTSYNSPLHF	TGCGCCAGCAGCCAAGTGAAGGGACAGGGGACCTCCTATAATTCACCCCTCCACTTT
-	TRBV19	TRBD1	TRBJ2-2	CATRGDSYTGELFF	TGTGCCACTCGAGGGGACAGCTACACCGGGGAGCTGTTTTTT
once	TRBV2	-	TRBJ2-7	CATVGMGSHEQYF	TGTGCCACCGTCGGTATGGGTTCCCACGAGCAGTACTTC
few	TRBV6-5	-	TRBJ1-5	CASTRRVNQPQHF	TGTGCCAGCACGCGCAGGGTAAATCAGCCCCAGCATTTT
-	TRBV5-6	TRBD1	TRBJ1-1	CASSLYDRVENTEAFF	TGTGCCAGCAGCTTGTACGACAGGGTCGAAAACACTGAAGCTTTCTTT
-	TRBV30	TRBD2	TRBJ2-7	CAWSVRTSGRLGSYEQYF	TGTGCCTGGAGTGTAAGGACTAGCGGGAGATTGGGCTCCTACGAGCAGTACTTC
-	TRBV3-1/TRBV3-2	-	TRBJ2-5	CASSPHREGETQYF	TGTGCCAGCAGCCCTCACAGGGAGGGGGAGACCCAGTACTTC
-	TRBV6-6	-	TRBJ1-1	CASSPRRTEAFF	TGTGCCAGCAGTCCACGACGGACTGAAGCTTTCTTT
-	TRBV30	-	TRBJ1-1	CAWRSTSIEAFF	TGTGCCTGGAGGTCTACATCCATTGAAGCTTTCTTT
-	TRBV6-6	TRBD2	TRBJ2-1	CASSYALAGYNEQFF	TGTGCCAGCAGTTACGCCCTAGCGGGGTACAATGAGCAGTTCTTC